Listed below are T cell receptor beta chains from one sample, sequenced in a study of T cells in Graves' hyperthyroidism and ophthalmopathy. TCRdb re-called the multiplex PCR reads with MiXCR, one entry per CDR3 protein. The sample includes approximately 600,000 distinct CDR3 sequences, 20% to 25% of them seen just once. Input material: blood. The receptors stem from a man aged 25-45 years with Graves' ophthalmopathy. The CDR3 runs from the conserved cysteine through the conserved F or W. A D gene is named only where the DNA matches it firmly. Some rows mark clone size as missing; the rest say once, few, many or name a class of expanded clone.

J,V,D,size,DNA,CDR3
TRBJ2-7,TRBV13,TRBD1,-,TGTGCCAGCAGTCTACAGGGGGCCCTTATCTACGAGCAGTACTTC,CASSLQGALIYEQYF
TRBJ1-1,TRBV11-2,-,many,TGTGCCAGCAGCTTGGGGGTTGCCACTGAAGCTTTCTTT,CASSLGVATEAFF
TRBJ1-1,TRBV5-5,-,many,TGTGCCAGCAGCTTGCCAGGGGCGAACACTGAAGCTTTCTTT,CASSLPGANTEAFF
TRBJ2-2,TRBV2,-,many,TGTGCCAGCACGACTAATATCGGGTTTACCGGGGAGCTGTTTTTT,CASTTNIGFTGELFF
TRBJ2-1,TRBV20-1,-,many,TGCAGTGCTGACCTCAATGAGCAGTTCTTC,CSADLNEQFF
TRBJ1-5,TRBV12-3/TRBV12-4,-,many,TGTGCCAGCAGTCCGGGGGTTTACAATCAGCCCCAGCATTTT,CASSPGVYNQPQHF
TRBJ2-5,TRBV5-6,-,-,TGTGCCAGCAGCTTGTTGGCCTCTAGCTTCGAGACCCAGTACTTC,CASSLLASSFETQYF
TRBJ2-7,TRBV28,TRBD2,many,TGTGCCAGCAGTTCCGGGACTAGCGATTCCTACGAGCAGTACTTC,CASSSGTSDSYEQYF
TRBJ2-7,TRBV28,TRBD2,many,TGTGCCAGCAGAGGCCGCGGCCGGGGGGGCGGGGAGCAGTACTTC,CASRGRGRGGGEQYF
TRBJ2-3,TRBV11-2,-,many,TGTGCCAGCAGCGTCACAGGGTTATGGGATACGCAGTATTTT,CASSVTGLWDTQYF
TRBJ2-1,TRBV9,TRBD2,many,TGTGCCAGCAGCGGGGGACTATTATACAATGAGCAGTTCTTC,CASSGGLLYNEQFF
TRBJ2-1,TRBV5-6,-,-,TGTGCCAGCAGCTTCGGCCCCGCTACTTCGAATGAGCAGTTCTTC,CASSFGPATSNEQFF
TRBJ2-1,TRBV12-3/TRBV12-4,TRBD1,-,TGTGCCAGCAGGGCCGGGACAGGGGATGGGAATGAGCAGTTCTTC,CASRAGTGDGNEQFF
TRBJ2-5,TRBV20-1,-,-,TGCAGTGCTAGATCCCCCCTGTGGGAAGAGACCCAGTACTTC,CSARSPLWEETQYF
TRBJ1-1,TRBV7-2,-,-,TGTGCCAGCACCCCCCGACAGGCGAACACTGAAGCTTTCTTT,CASTPRQANTEAFF
TRBJ2-2,TRBV24-1,-,many,TGTGCCACCAGTGATTCCGGGACGCCAAACACCGGGGAGCTGTTTTTT,CATSDSGTPNTGELFF
TRBJ1-1,TRBV4-3,TRBD1,-,TGCGCCAGCAGCCAAGTCTGGACAGGGGCCAGGGGGACTGAAGCTTTCTTT,CASSQVWTGARGTEAFF
TRBJ2-1,TRBV29-1,-,few,TGCAGCGTTAGCAGGGTTGGGGCATACAATGAGCAGTTCTTC,CSVSRVGAYNEQFF
TRBJ2-5,TRBV15,-,many,TGTGCCACCAGCAGAGGGAGTTCCCAAGAGACCCAGTACTTC,CATSRGSSQETQYF
TRBJ1-1,TRBV4-1,-,-,TGCGCCAGCAGCCAGGGCCCATTTGAAGCTTTCTTT,CASSQGPFEAFF
TRBJ2-7,TRBV10-1,TRBD1,many,TGCGCCAGCAGTGAGGCCGGGACAGGATTAGGCGAGCAGTACTTC,CASSEAGTGLGEQYF
TRBJ2-5,TRBV10-3,-,-,TGTGCCATCAGTCGAGGGAGAGACCAAGAGACCCAGTACTTC,CAISRGRDQETQYF
TRBJ2-7,TRBV6-4,-,-,TGTGCCGGAGGGTGTTGGGGCTACGAGCAGTACTTC,CAGGCWGYEQYF
TRBJ2-1,TRBV12-3/TRBV12-4,-,few,TGTGCCAGCAGTTTAATGGCTAGCAGCTACAATGAGCAGTTCTTC,CASSLMASSYNEQFF
TRBJ1-1,TRBV27,-,many,TGTGCCAGTCGGAGGGCTAATATGAACACTGAAGCTTTCTTT,CASRRANMNTEAFF
TRBJ2-1,TRBV9,TRBD2,-,TGTGCCAGCAGCCCTGCCATAATCGGGAGGGACAATGAGCAGTTCTTC,CASSPAIIGRDNEQFF
TRBJ2-1,TRBV24-1,-,many,TGTGCCACCAGTGATCCCGGGTACAATGAGCAGTTCTTC,CATSDPGYNEQFF
TRBJ2-7,TRBV7-9,TRBD2,few,TGTGCCAGCAGCTTATCTCGCGGGAGTACCTACGAGCAGTACTTC,CASSLSRGSTYEQYF